This T cell receptor (beta chain) comes out of a study of PD-1 and CTLA-4 blockade in melanoma. The assay was immunoSEQ multiplex PCR, and TCRdb's table has in-frame clones only and misses some. The table lists tens of thousands of clones, about 87% of them singletons, with approximately 6.4% in the top ten. The CDR3 sequence is 13 residues long. Germline CDR1 and CDR2: SEHNR and FQNEAQ (reference sequence). V shed 5 bases and J shed 7 bases, with 14 bases lying between them. This clone is a singleton in its sample. This receptor was identified in a human donor with melanoma. Sequencing was performed on CD8+ T cells from peripheral blood, taken from a patient given anti-PD-1 treatment. The chain is built from TRBV7-9 and TRBJ1-2; D is possibly TRBD1 (5 bases). CDR3 DNA: TGTGCCAGCAGCCCACAGACAGCCAGTGGCTACACCTTC. This sequence encodes CASSPQTASGYTF.